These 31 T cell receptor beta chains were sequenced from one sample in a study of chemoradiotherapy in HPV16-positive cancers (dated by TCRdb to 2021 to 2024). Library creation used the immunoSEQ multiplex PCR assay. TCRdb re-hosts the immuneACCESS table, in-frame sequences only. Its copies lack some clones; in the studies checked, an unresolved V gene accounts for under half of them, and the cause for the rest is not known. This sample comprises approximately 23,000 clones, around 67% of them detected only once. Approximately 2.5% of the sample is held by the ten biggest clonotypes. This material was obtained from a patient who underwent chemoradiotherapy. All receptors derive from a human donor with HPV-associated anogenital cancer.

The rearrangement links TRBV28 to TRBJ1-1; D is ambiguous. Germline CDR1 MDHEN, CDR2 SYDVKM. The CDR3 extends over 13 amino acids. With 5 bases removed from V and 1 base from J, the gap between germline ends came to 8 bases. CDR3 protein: CASSPPRNTEAFF. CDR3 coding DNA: TGTGCCAGCAGTCCCCCCAGGAACACTGAAGCTTTCTTT.

For the CDR3, the DNA is TGTGCCAGCAGCTCGGGACAGGGAAGTTCACCCCTCCACTTT. This encodes CASSSGQGSSPLHF. The chain couples TRBV7-3 to TRBJ1-6; 9 positions agree with TRBD1. V shed 4 bases, J shed 9 bases, and the junction held 4 bases outside the gene matches. Germline V lookup: CDR1 SGHTA, CDR2 FQGTGA. The CDR3 is 14 amino acids. The complete variable domain, with remaining parts taken from reference TRBV7-3 and TRBJ1-6, reads GAGVSQTPSNKVTEKGKYVELRCDPISGHTALYWYRQSLGQGPEFLIYFQGTGAADDSGLPNDRFFAVRPEGSVSTLKIQRTERGDSAVYLCASSSGQGSSPLHFGNGTRLTVT.

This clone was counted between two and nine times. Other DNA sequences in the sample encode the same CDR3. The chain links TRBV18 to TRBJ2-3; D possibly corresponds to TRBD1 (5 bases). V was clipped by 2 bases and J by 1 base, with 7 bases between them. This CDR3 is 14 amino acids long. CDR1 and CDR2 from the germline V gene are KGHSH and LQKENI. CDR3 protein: CASSPVTGTDTQYF. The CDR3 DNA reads TGTGCCAGCTCACCAGTGACAGGCACAGATACGCAGTATTTT.

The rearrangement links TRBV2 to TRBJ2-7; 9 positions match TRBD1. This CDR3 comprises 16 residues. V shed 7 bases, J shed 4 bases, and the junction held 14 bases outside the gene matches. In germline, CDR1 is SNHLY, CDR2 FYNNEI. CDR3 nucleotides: TGTGCCAGCATCCCCCAGGGGACAGGGAGACGGTACGAGCAGTACTTC. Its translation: CASIPQGTGRRYEQYF. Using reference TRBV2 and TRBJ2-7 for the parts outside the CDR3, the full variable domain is EPEVTQTPSHQVTQMGQEVILRCVPISNHLYFYWYRQILGQKVEFLVSFYNNEISEKSEIFDDQFSVERPDGSNFTLKIRSTKLEDSAMYFCASIPQGTGRRYEQYFGPGTRLTVT.

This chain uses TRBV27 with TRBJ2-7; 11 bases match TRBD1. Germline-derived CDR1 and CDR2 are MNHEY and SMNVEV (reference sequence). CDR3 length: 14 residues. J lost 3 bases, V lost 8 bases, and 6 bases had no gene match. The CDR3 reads CASHGTGGFYEQYF. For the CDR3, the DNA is TGTGCCAGCCACGGGACAGGGGGTTTCTACGAGCAGTACTTC.

CDR3 nucleotides: TGTGCCAGCCGGGACACCTACGAGCAGTACTTC. Translation gives CASRDTYEQYF. V is TRBV28 and J is TRBJ2-5, with D perhaps TRBD1 (6 bases). The J call may be wrong; the DNA end is better matched by TRBJ2-7. Germline CDR1 and CDR2: MDHEN and SYDVKM. The CDR3 sequence is 11 residues long.

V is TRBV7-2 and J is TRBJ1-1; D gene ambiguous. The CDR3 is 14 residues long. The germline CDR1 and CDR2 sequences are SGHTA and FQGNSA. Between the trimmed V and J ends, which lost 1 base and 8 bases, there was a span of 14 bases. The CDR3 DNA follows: TGTGCCAGCAGCTTAGTGTTAGGGCGGGCAGAAGCTTTCTTT. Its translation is CASSLVLGRAEAFF.

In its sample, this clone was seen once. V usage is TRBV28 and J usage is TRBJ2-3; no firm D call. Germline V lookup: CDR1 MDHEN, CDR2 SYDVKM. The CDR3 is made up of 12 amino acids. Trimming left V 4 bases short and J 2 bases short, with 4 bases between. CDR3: CASSSLTDTQYF. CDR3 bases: TGTGCCAGCAGTTCCCTCACAGATACGCAGTATTTT.

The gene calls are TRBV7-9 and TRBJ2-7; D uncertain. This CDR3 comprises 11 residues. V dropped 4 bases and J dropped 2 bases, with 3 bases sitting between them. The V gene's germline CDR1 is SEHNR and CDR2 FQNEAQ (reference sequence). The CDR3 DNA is TGTGCCAGCAGCTATACCTACGAGCAGTACTTC. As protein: CASSYTYEQYF.

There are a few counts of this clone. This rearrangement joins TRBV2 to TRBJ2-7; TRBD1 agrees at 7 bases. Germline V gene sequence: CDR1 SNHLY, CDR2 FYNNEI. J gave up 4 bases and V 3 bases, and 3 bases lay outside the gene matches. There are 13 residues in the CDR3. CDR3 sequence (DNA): TGTGCCAGCAGTGACAACAGGGGATACGAGCAGTACTTC. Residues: CASSDNRGYEQYF.

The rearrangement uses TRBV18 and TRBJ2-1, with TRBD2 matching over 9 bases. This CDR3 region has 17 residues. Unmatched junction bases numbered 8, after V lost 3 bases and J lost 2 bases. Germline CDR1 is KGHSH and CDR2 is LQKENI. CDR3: CASSPSVAGGTYNEQFF. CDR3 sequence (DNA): TGTGCCAGCTCACCCTCGGTTGCGGGGGGGACCTACAATGAGCAGTTCTTC.

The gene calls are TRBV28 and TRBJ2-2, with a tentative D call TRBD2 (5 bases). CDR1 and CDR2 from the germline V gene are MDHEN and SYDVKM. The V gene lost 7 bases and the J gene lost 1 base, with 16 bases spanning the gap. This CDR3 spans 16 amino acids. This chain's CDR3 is CASTLPGAGNTGELFF. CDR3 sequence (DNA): TGTGCCAGCACCCTACCCGGTGCGGGGAACACCGGGGAGCTGTTTTTT.

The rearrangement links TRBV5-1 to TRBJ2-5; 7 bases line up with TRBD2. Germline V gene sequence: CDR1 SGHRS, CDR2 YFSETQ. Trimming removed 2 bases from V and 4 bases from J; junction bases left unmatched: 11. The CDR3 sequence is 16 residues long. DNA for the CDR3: TGCGCCAGCAGCTTCAATCCCGTCGGGGAGGGAGAGACCCAGTACTTC. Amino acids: CASSFNPVGEGETQYF.

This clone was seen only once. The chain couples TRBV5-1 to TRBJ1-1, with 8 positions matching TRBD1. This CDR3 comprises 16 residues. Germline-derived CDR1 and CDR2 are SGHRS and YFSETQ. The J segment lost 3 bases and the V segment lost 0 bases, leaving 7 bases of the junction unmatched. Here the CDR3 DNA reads TGCGCCAGCAGCTTGGCCGAGGACAGGGTGGACACTGAAGCTTTCTTT. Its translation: CASSLAEDRVDTEAFF.

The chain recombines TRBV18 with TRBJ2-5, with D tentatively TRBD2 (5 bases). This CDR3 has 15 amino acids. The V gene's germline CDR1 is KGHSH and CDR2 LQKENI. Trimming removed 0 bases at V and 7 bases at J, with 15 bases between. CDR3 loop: CASSPPEDSRATQYF. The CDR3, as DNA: TGTGCCAGCTCACCACCGGAGGACTCCAGAGCGACCCAGTACTTC.

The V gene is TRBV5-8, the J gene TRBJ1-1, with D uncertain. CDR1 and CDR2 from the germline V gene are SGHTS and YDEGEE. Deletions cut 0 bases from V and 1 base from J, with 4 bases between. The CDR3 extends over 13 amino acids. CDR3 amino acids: CASSLGENTEAFF. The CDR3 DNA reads TGTGCCAGCAGCTTGGGAGAGAACACTGAAGCTTTCTTT.

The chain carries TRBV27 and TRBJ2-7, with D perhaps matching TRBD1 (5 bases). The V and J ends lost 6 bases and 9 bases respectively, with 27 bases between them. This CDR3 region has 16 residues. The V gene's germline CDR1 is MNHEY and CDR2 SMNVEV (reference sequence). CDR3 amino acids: CASRTRVSGNPGRQYF. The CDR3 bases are TGTGCCAGCAGAACCAGGGTATCTGGTAACCCGGGTCGGCAGTACTTC.

The CDR3 nucleotides read TGCGCCAGCAGCGCAGGTAGCAAAGCTTTCTTT. It specifies CASSAGSKAFF. The chain employs TRBV10-1 and TRBJ1-1; no definite D call. The germline V gene encodes CDR1 WNHNN and CDR2 SYGVQD (reference sequence). This CDR3 comprises 11 residues. Trimming shortened V by 6 bases and J by 9 bases, and 11 bases separated the two germline ends.

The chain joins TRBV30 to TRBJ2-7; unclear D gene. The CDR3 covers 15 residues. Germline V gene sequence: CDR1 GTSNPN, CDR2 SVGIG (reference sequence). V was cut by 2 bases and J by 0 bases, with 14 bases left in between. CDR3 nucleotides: TGTGCCTGGAGTCGAAAGGTTTCGGGCTCCTACGAGCAGTACTTC. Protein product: CAWSRKVSGSYEQYF.

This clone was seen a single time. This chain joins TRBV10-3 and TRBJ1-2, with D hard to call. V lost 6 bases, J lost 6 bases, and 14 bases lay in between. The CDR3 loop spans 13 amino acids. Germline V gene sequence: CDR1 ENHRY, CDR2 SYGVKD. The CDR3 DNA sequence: TGTGCCATCAGCGGGCAACCGAGGGATGGCTACACCTTC. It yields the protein CAISGQPRDGYTF.

For the CDR3, the DNA is TGTGCCAGCAGTTTATCGGCGGGCGGCTACAATGAGCAGTTCTTC. Protein: CASSLSAGGYNEQFF. J is TRBJ2-1 and V is TRBV27; D perhaps matches TRBD2 (5 bases). The germline gives CDR1 MNHEY, CDR2 SMNVEV (reference sequence). This CDR3 has 15 amino acids. V lost 0 bases and J lost 3, with 9 bases in between.

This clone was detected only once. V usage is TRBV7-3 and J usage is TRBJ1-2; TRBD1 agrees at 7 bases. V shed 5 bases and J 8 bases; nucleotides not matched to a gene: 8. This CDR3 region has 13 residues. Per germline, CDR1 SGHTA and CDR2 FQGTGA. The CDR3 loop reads CASSRDRVQGYTF. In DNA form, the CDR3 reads TGTGCCAGCAGCCGAGACAGGGTTCAGGGCTACACCTTC. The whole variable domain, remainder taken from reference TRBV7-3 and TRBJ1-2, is GAGVSQTPSNKVTEKGKYVELRCDPISGHTALYWYRQSLGQGPEFLIYFQGTGAADDSGLPNDRFFAVRPEGSVSTLKIQRTERGDSAVYLCASSRDRVQGYTFGSGTRLTVV.

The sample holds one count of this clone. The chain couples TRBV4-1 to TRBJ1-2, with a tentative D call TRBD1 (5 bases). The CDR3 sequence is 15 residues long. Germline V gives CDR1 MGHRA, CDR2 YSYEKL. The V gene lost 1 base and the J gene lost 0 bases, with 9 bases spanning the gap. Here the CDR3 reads CASSQGQGSNYGYTF. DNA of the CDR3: TGCGCCAGCAGCCAAGGTCAGGGCTCTAACTATGGCTACACCTTC.

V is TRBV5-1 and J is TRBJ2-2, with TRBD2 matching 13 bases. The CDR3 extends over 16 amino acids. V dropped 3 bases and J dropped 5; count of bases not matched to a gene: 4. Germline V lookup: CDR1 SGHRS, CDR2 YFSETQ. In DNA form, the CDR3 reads TGCGCCAGCAGCTCACTAGCGGGAGGGCGGACCGGGGAGCTGTTTTTT. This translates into CASSSLAGGRTGELFF. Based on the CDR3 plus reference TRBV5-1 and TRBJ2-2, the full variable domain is KAGVTQTPRYLIKTRGQQVTLSCSPISGHRSVSWYQQTPGQGLQFLFEYFSETQRNKGNFPGRFSGRQFSNSRSEMNVSTLELGDSALYLCASSSLAGGRTGELFFGEGSRLTVL.

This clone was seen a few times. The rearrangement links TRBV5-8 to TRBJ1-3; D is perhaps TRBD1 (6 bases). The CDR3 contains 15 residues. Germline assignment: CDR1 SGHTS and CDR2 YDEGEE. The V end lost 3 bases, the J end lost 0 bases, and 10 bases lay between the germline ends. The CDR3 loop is CASSYTGISGNTIYF. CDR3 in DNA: TGTGCCAGCAGCTACACAGGGATCTCTGGAAACACCATATATTTT.

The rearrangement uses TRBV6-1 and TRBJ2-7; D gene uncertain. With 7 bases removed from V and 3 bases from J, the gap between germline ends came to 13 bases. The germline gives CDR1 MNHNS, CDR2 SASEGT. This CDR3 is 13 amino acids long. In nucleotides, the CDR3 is TGTGCCAGCACTTGGGAAAAAGGCTACGAGCAGTACTTC. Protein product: CASTWEKGYEQYF.

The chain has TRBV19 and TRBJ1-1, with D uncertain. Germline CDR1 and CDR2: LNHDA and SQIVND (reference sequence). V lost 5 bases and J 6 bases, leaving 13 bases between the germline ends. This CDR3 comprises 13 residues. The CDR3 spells CASSLGLRSEAFF. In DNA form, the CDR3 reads TGTGCCAGTAGTCTGGGCCTCCGGTCTGAAGCTTTCTTT.

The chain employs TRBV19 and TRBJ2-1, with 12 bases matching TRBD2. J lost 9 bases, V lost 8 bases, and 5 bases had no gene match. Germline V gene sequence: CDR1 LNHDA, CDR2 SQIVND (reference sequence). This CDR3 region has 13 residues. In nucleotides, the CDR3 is TGTGCCAGTGGAGGACTAGCGGGAAGTGAGCAGTTCTTC. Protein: CASGGLAGSEQFF.

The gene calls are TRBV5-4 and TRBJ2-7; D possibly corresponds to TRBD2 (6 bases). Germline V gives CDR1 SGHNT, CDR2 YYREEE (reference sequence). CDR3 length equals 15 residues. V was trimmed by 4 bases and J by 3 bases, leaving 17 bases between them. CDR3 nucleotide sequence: TGTGCCAGCAGCCCCTCCTCAGCAGCGGGCTACGAGCAGTACTTC. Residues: CASSPSSAAGYEQYF.

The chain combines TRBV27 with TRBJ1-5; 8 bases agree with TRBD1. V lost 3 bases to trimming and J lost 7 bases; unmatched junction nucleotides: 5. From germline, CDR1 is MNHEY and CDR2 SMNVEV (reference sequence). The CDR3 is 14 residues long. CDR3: CASSFGQGQQPQHF. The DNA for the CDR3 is TGTGCCAGCAGTTTCGGACAGGGACAACAGCCCCAGCATTTT.

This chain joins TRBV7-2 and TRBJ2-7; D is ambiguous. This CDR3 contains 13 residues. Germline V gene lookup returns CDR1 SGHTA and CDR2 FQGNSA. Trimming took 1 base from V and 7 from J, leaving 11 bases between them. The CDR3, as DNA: TGTGCCAGCAGCTTAGTTTACAATAGAGAGCAGTACTTC. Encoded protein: CASSLVYNREQYF.